This TCR beta chain was identified in a study of OX40 agonist ivuxolimab in advanced cancers. Assay used: immunoSEQ multiplex PCR; TCRdb lists only in-frame clones, some missing. The table shows roughly 100,000 clones, with less than 95% occurring only once. Trimming cost V 5 bases and J 7 bases; bases outside gene matches: 9. CDR3 length: 15 amino acids. The germline CDR1 and CDR2 sequences are MDHEN and SYDVKM. The source of this sequence is an adult with an advanced solid tumor such as melanoma, head and neck, liver or kidney cancer. The sequences come from CD4+ or CD8+ T cells sorted from blood, collected in a trial of the OX40 agonist ivuxolimab. The chain employs TRBV28 and TRBJ1-5; 9 bases fit TRBD1. The CDR3 DNA reads TGTGCCAGCAGTGAGGGACAGGGTCGACAACAGCCCCAGCATTTT. As protein: CASSEGQGRQQPQHF.